These 22 T cell receptor beta chains were sequenced from one sample in a study of T-cell reconstitution after alpha-beta-depleted transplantation in children. Molecular barcoding with unique molecular identifiers was used for the TCRbeta library. TCRdb reprocessed the PCR reads with MiXCR, giving one entry per CDR3 protein. The profile shows approximately 270,000 distinct CDR3 sequences, roughly 25% of them singletons. Sequencing used PBMCs, mostly from graft donor cells, obtained 360 days after TCRalphabeta/CD19-depleted stem cell transplant. These receptors were collected from a female patient aged 2-10 years who had a stem cell transplant for congenital amegakaryocytic thrombocytopenia, so the T cells may come from the graft donor.

This clonotype has at least ten counts. The chain employs TRBV29-1 and TRBJ1-2; 9 bases are a match to TRBD1. Germline trimming cut 6 bases from V and 8 bases from J; bases unmatched to any gene: 7. Germline V gene data show CDR1 as SQVTM and CDR2 as ANQGSEA. The CDR3 runs to 12 residues. The CDR3 coding sequence is TGCAGCGTGCCCCGGACAGGGGAAGGCTACACCTTC. Residues: CSVPRTGEGYTF. The complete variable domain, with remaining parts taken from reference TRBV29-1 and TRBJ1-2, reads SAVISQKPSRDICQRGTSLTIQCQVDSQVTMMFWYRQQPGQSLTLIATANQGSEATYESGFVIDKFPISRPNLTFSTLTVSNMSPEDSSIYLCSVPRTGEGYTFGSGTRLTVV.

This clonotype appeared a single time. The rearrangement uses TRBV10-3 and TRBJ2-5; a possible D gene is TRBD2 (5 bases). Germline CDR1 is ENHRY and CDR2 is SYGVKD. The CDR3 is made up of 18 amino acids. V was pared by 5 bases and J by 5 bases, with 27 bases between. The CDR3 protein is CAISPSLVTSSKRETQYF. CDR3 nucleotides: TGTGCCATCAGTCCATCCCTGGTAACATCCAGTAAGCGGGAGACCCAGTACTTC.

This rearrangement joins TRBV19 to TRBJ1-2, with D hard to call. V was pared by 5 bases and J by 0 bases, with 10 bases between. The CDR3 spans 14 residues. Germline V gene lookup returns CDR1 LNHDA and CDR2 SQIVND (reference sequence). The CDR3 DNA is TGTGCCAGTAGTGTTGATGGAGCTAACTATGGCTACACCTTC. Translated: CASSVDGANYGYTF.

The chain carries TRBV2 and TRBJ2-7, with a tentative D call TRBD1 (5 bases). V lost 4 bases to trimming and J lost 0 bases, with 10 bases between them. The CDR3 is 14 residues long. CDR1 and CDR2 from the germline V gene are SNHLY and FYNNEI. CDR3 bases: TGTGCCAGCAGTGCTGCAGGGATCTCCTACGAGCAGTACTTC. Protein sequence: CASSAAGISYEQYF. The whole variable domain, remainder taken from reference TRBV2 and TRBJ2-7, is EPEVTQTPSHQVTQMGQEVILRCVPISNHLYFYWYRQILGQKVEFLVSFYNNEISEKSEIFDDQFSVERPDGSNFTLKIRSTKLEDSAMYFCASSAAGISYEQYFGPGTRLTVT.

This clonotype came up a few times. The chain carries TRBV7-2 and TRBJ1-5; tentative D call: TRBD1 (5 bases). With 5 bases removed from V and 6 bases from J, the gap between germline ends came to 14 bases. The CDR3 loop spans 14 amino acids. CDR1 SGHTA and CDR2 FQGNSA come from the germline V gene. CDR3 coding DNA: TGTGCCAGCAGCCCCCGCGGGGGAGGTCAGCCCCAGCATTTT. Residues: CASSPRGGGQPQHF.

Details on this clonotype: No conserved phenylalanine or tryptophan ends this CDR3, so it is likely a read error. V usage is TRBV12-3 or TRBV12-4 and J usage is TRBJ1-6, with TRBD1 matching 8 bases. CDR3 size: 13 residues. J lost 10 bases, V lost 7 bases, and 6 bases had no gene match. Written as DNA, the CDR3 is TGTGCCAGCAAGGACAGGGCTTTGTCACCCCTCCACTAT. This encodes CASKDRALSPLHY.

This clonotype was counted many times. CDR3 sequence (DNA): TGCAGCGTAGTAGTTAGCGGGATAATTCAGTACTTC. It translates to CSVVVSGIIQYF. V and J are TRBV29-1 and TRBJ2-4; TRBD2 aligns across 8 bases. The CDR3 runs 12 residues. The germline V gene encodes CDR1 SQVTM and CDR2 ANQGSEA. V was pared by 6 bases and J by 10 bases, with 8 bases of the junction left unmatched.

This clonotype came up once. This may be a read error, as it is one base from a much larger clone. This sequence joins TRBV12-3 or TRBV12-4 and TRBJ1-5, with unresolved D. The CDR3 length is 12 residues. The CDR3 here is CACSKGGQPQHF. CDR3 in DNA: TGTGCCTGCAGTAAAGGAGGTCAGCCCCAGCATTTT.

The chain recombines TRBV6-1 with TRBJ2-1; TRBD1 matches at 10 bases. The CDR3 length is 16 residues. The germline CDR1 and CDR2 sequences are MNHNS and SASEGT. The V gene end was trimmed by 6 bases and the J gene end by 3 bases; junction bases not matched to a gene: 8. The CDR3 nucleotides read TGTGCCAGCAGCCAAGGACAGGGGGTCTTCTACAATGAGCAGTTCTTC. It encodes CASSQGQGVFYNEQFF.

The sample holds a few counts of this clonotype. V is TRBV6-5 and J is TRBJ2-1, with D hard to call. CDR1 MNHEY and CDR2 SVGAGI come from the germline V gene. This CDR3 is built from 14 residues. Trimming shortened V by 0 bases and J by 6 bases, and 9 bases separated the two germline ends. CDR3: CASSYSPTGNEQFF. The CDR3 nucleotides read TGTGCCAGCAGTTACTCGCCCACGGGCAATGAGCAGTTCTTC.

V and J are TRBV4-2 and TRBJ2-3; 10 nucleotides agree with TRBD2. After removal of 5 bases from V and 2 bases from J, the junction contained 16 bases not matched to a gene. The CDR3 is 19 amino acids. Germline values: CDR1 LGHNA, CDR2 YNFKEQ. The DNA for the CDR3 is TGTGCCAGCAGCAGGGGGGCTAGCGGGGGATCCACACCCACAGATACGCAGTATTTT. Encoded protein: CASSRGASGGSTPTDTQYF.

This sequence joins TRBV19 and TRBJ1-5; 9 nucleotides align to TRBD1. V lost 5 bases, J lost 7 bases, and 12 bases stayed unmatched. CDR3 length equals 16 residues. Germline CDR1 LNHDA, CDR2 SQIVND (reference sequence). The CDR3 here is CASSPQNRGHRQPQHF. Written as DNA, the CDR3 is TGTGCCAGTAGTCCACAGAACAGGGGGCATCGGCAGCCCCAGCATTTT. Filled out from reference TRBV19 and TRBJ1-5, the complete variable domain reads DGGITQSPKYLFRKEGQNVTLSCEQNLNHDAMYWYRQDPGQGLRLIYYSQIVNDFQKGDIAEGYSVSREKKESFPLTVTSAQKNPTAFYLCASSPQNRGHRQPQHFGDGTRLSIL.

Many counts were recorded for this clonotype. This chain connects TRBV12-3 or TRBV12-4 to TRBJ2-7; TRBD2 matches at 8 bases. J was trimmed by 0 bases and V by 3 bases; bases with no gene match: 4. The CDR3 is 15 amino acids. CDR3 nucleotides: TGTGCCAGCAGTTTTGGAACTAGCGGCTCCTACGAGCAGTACTTC. Its translation is CASSFGTSGSYEQYF.

This clonotype was observed a handful of times. The rearrangement links TRBV27 to TRBJ2-7, with 7 bases aligning to TRBD1. Germline CDR1 is MNHEY and CDR2 is SMNVEV (reference sequence). The CDR3 extends over 13 amino acids. V was pared by 7 bases and J by 2 bases, with 5 bases of the junction left unmatched. This CDR3 reads CASTKTGAYEQYF. CDR3 coding DNA: TGTGCCAGCACGAAAACAGGGGCCTACGAGCAGTACTTC.

V and J are TRBV7-2 and TRBJ2-7; D possibly matches TRBD1 or TRBD2 (5 bases each). V was trimmed by 5 bases and J by 0 bases, leaving 14 bases between them. From germline, CDR1 is SGHTA and CDR2 FQGNSA. This CDR3 comprises 15 residues. The CDR3 spells CASSAPGRDSYEQYF. Written as DNA, the CDR3 is TGTGCCAGCAGCGCCCCGGGACGGGACTCCTACGAGCAGTACTTC.

V usage is TRBV18 and J usage is TRBJ2-7; 12 nucleotides match TRBD1. Germline values: CDR1 KGHSH, CDR2 LQKENI. Trimming removed 4 bases from V and 7 bases from J; junction bases left unmatched: 8. The CDR3 consists of 15 residues. CDR3 coding DNA: TGTGCCAGCTCACAATCCGGGACAGGGGGCTTGGAGCAGTACTTC. Translating it yields CASSQSGTGGLEQYF.

In its sample, this clonotype was seen a few times. The rearrangement joins TRBV12-3 or TRBV12-4 to TRBJ2-1, with D perhaps TRBD1 (6 bases). Trimming stripped 8 bases from V and 2 bases from J, with 16 bases between. The CDR3 runs 15 residues. CDR3 in amino acids: CASRRWGQPYNEQFF. The DNA of the CDR3 is TGTGCCAGCCGTAGGTGGGGGCAACCCTACAATGAGCAGTTCTTC.

This clonotype was detected a few times. V gene TRBV3-1 combines with J gene TRBJ2-5, with D unclear. The CDR3 runs to 16 residues. The germline V and J ends were trimmed by 2 bases and 7 bases, with 20 bases remaining between them. CDR1 and CDR2 (germline): LGHDT, YNNKEL (reference sequence). The CDR3 protein is CASSQSSVRRKGTQYF. DNA for the CDR3: TGTGCCAGCAGCCAAAGCTCAGTACGGAGAAAGGGGACCCAGTACTTC.

CDR3 in amino acids: CASSLSGGPNTGELFF. CDR3 in DNA: TGTGCCAGCAGCCTGAGCGGGGGGCCGAACACCGGGGAGCTGTTTTTT. The chain carries TRBV3-1 and TRBJ2-2; TRBD2 agrees at 9 bases. Trimming cost V 4 bases and J 0 bases; bases outside gene matches: 3. The CDR3 totals 16 residues. Germline CDR1 is LGHDT and CDR2 is YNNKEL (reference sequence).

In nucleotides, the CDR3 is TGTGCCAGCAGTTCCTGGGGCACAGATACGCAGTATTTT. It is translated as CASSSWGTDTQYF. The genes are TRBV11-1 and TRBJ2-3; D gene uncertain. CDR3 length: 13 amino acids. The germline CDR1 and CDR2 sequences are SGHAT and FQDESV (reference sequence). The V and J ends lost 6 bases and 1 base respectively, with 8 bases between them.

Only a few counts were recorded for this clonotype. This chain joins TRBV4-2 and TRBJ2-5, with 9 bases lining up with TRBD2. The germline V gene has CDR1 LGHNA and CDR2 YNFKEQ. J gave up 2 bases and V 1 base, and 5 bases lay outside the gene matches. This CDR3 has 16 amino acids. The chain's CDR3 is CASSQGSGGSQETQYF. CDR3 coding DNA: TGTGCCAGCAGCCAAGGGAGCGGGGGGTCTCAAGAGACCCAGTACTTC.

This clonotype was counted a few times. The chain recombines TRBV12-3 or TRBV12-4 with TRBJ2-6, with D hard to call. This CDR3 has 16 amino acids. The V end was cut by 1 base, the J end by 0 bases, with 7 bases between. CDR3 DNA sequence: TGTGCCAGCAGTTTAGGGTTAGGCTCTGGGGCCAACGTCCTGACTTTC. Its translation is CASSLGLGSGANVLTF.